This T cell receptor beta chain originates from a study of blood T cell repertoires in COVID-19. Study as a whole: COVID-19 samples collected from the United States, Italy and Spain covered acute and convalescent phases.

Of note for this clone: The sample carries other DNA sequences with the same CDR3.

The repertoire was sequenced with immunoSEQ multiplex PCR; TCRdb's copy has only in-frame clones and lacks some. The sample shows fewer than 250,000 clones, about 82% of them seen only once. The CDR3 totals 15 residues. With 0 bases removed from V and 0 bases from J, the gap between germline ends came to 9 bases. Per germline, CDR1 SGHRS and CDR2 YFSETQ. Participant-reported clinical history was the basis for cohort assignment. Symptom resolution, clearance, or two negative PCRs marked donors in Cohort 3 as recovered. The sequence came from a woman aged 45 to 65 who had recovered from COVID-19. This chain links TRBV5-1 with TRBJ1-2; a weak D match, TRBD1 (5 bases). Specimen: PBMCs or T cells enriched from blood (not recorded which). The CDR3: CASSLGGQANYGYTF. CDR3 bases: TGCGCCAGCAGCTTGGGGGGCCAGGCTAACTATGGCTACACCTTC.